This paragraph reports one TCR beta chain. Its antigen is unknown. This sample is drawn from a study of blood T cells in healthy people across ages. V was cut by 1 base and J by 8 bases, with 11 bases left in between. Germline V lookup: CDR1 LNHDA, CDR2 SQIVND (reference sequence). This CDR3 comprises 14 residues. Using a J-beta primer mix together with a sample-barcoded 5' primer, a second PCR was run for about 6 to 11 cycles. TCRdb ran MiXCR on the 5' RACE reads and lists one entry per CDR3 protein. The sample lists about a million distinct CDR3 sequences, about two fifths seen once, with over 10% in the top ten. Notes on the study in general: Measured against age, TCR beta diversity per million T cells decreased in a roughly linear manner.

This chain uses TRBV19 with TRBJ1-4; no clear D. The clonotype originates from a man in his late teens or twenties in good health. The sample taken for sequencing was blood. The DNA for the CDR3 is TGTGCCAGTAGTATAGCCAGCCGTAAGGAAAAACTGTTTTTT. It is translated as CASSIASRKEKLFF.